This record covers a single TCR beta chain. This clonotype was recorded at least ten times. Its recognized antigen is unknown. No base-level quality is on record; no much larger clone is a single base apart. The method was RACE. The run used a NextSeq 500. During library preparation, unique molecular identifiers were attached to individual cDNA molecules so that TCRs could be counted in a quantitative, reproducible way. Each blood RNA sample was used to sequence both TCR alpha and TCR beta chains. Regarding the original processing steps: A median of roughly 98,000 TCRs per sample was observed, with a range of about 23,224 to 690,600. The Decombinator software suite was used to annotate the V, J and CDR3 of the TCR reads. To make PS versus PT1 abundance plots, every sample was subsampled to the same number of TCRs (28,000). Expanded TCRs were defined as absent before sensitization and observed at least eight times at the 2-week time point. The public sequencing data were trimmed at Q25 with fastp and processed into clonotypes with MiXCR by TCRdb, which kept only in-frame beta chains. Each entry merges the rows of one CDR3 protein and shows their most common DNA and genes. These V and J calls derive from TCRdb rather than the authors' analysis. In all, the sample holds about 30,000 distinct CDR3 sequences, and over 4.5% of those were seen once. The ten largest clones take up 5% to 7% of the sample.

This entry is derived from a study of human T cells and chemical hapten exposure (dated by TCRdb to the early 2020s). Background for the entire study: For sensitization, 2% DPC in acetone was applied to a roughly 2 cm by roughly 2 cm area of upper inner arm skin. Weekly therapeutic DPC doses were additionally applied to the scalp of patients throughout the roughly 24-week study period. Patch testing was done on the upper back using Finn chambers containing 0.01% DPC, and results were scored after 6 days according to International Contact Dermatitis Research Group standards. Alopecia areata with under or over 50% scalp involvement, alopecia totalis and alopecia universalis were represented in the patient cohort, which was mostly female. Libraries were pooled for sequencing, and per-sample TCR yields varied mainly because of small differences in library volumes within the pool. This study followed changes in the peripheral blood TCR repertoire in vivo during primary and secondary sensitization of alopecia patients to the hapten diphenylcyclopropenone (DPC). Blood samples were taken from patients before sensitization (week 0) and at 2, 6 and about 24 weeks after DPC sensitization. Approximately 28 alopecia patients gave blood for TCR sequencing at one to four time points (pre-sensitization, 2, 6 and 24 weeks). Results the study describes overall, beyond this receptor: Patch test score was positively correlated with the number of PT1 expanded TCRs, with significance at thresholds 8, 16 and 32 but not at 4. Because all patients had alopecia, a presumed autoimmune disease, the immune response of the patients might differ from that of healthy individuals. Compared with pre-sensitization or healthy control sets, expanded TCRs formed significantly more large CDR3 similarity clusters, which is consistent with antigen-driven responses. The number of TCRs above 1 in 1000 frequency did not change with DPC sensitization; there was no evidence of global repertoire structure alterations. Repeated subsampling changed both the strength of the expansion versus patch-test correlation and the threshold at which the correlation became significant.

V is trimmed back by 8 bases and J by 0 bases, and the junction contains 6 bases that no gene match accounts for. From the germline V gene, CDR1 is SGHTA and CDR2 is FQGNSA. From cysteine to phenylalanine, the CDR3 is 14 amino acids long. The retained sequence is limited to the CDR3, 42 bases, with the frame set at the first base. What the time point label conveys for this sample: patch test 3, about 24 weeks after DPC sensitization. The treatment or condition label, as the study defines it: therapeutic diphenylcyclopropenone sensitization with weekly scalp DPC. At every patch-test visit, the blood draw took place before the patch test was put on. Eligible patients were aged 18 to 70, diagnosed with alopecia, deemed suitable for DPC therapy, and excluded if pregnant. Total RNA was extracted from unfractionated whole blood collected in Tempus Blood RNA tubes.

Source: whole blood, taken in connection with sensitization to the hapten diphenylcyclopropenone (DPC). This clonotype originated in a man aged 25 to 40 with alopecia areata. Some clones in this sample may be carry-over from other donors' samples. The V and J segments used are TRBV7-2 and TRBJ1-1; 7 of the junction bases match TRBD1. The CDR3 sequence is CASSRGQMNTEAFF. Read as DNA, the sequence is TGTGCCAGCTCCCGGGGACAGATGAACACTGAAGCTTTCTTT.